This is a list of T cell receptor beta chains from one sample in a study of blood T cell repertoires in COVID-19. The method was immunoSEQ multiplex PCR; TCRdb's version includes in-frame clones alone and lacks a portion of them. The data hold 350,000 or so clones, with approximately 82% observed a single time. Sequenced material: peripheral blood. These receptor sequences come from a man aged 25-45 years with active or convalescent COVID-19. Each CDR3 is given with its conserved first and last residue. A D gene is named only where the DNA matches it firmly. Clone sizes are given selectively: once, few, many, or a class where the clone is expanded.

abundance	j_gene	d_gene	v_gene	CDR3aa	CDR3nt
-	TRBJ1-5	TRBD1	TRBV7-9	CASSSTGGDGPQHF	TGTGCCAGCAGCAGTACAGGGGGAGATGGGCCCCAGCATTTT
-	TRBJ2-7	TRBD2	TRBV5-1	CASSLKLAGGNEQYF	TGCGCCAGCAGCTTGAAACTAGCGGGAGGCAACGAGCAGTACTTC
once	TRBJ2-3	TRBD2	TRBV15	CATSRPGLAAPGTDTQYF	TGTGCCACCAGCAGGCCAGGACTAGCGGCCCCAGGCACAGATACGCAGTATTTT
once	TRBJ2-1	TRBD2	TRBV7-2	CASSLGTSPTGYNEQFF	TGTGCCAGCAGCTTGGGGACTAGTCCGACCGGCTACAATGAGCAGTTCTTC
-	TRBJ1-1	TRBD1	TRBV6-5	CASSYSDEGARKGAFF	TGTGCCAGCAGTTACTCGGACGAGGGGGCCCGAAAGGGTGCTTTCTTT
-	TRBJ2-3	-	TRBV28	CASKSYEVTQYF	TGTGCCAGCAAAAGTTACGAGGTTACGCAGTATTTT
-	TRBJ2-3	-	TRBV5-4	CASSLRVGAPDTQYF	TGTGCCAGCAGCTTAAGAGTGGGGGCCCCAGATACGCAGTATTTT
-	TRBJ2-7	-	TRBV5-4	CASTQGAGRSGHEQYF	TGTGCCAGCACCCAAGGGGCGGGGAGGTCCGGCCACGAGCAGTACTTC
-	TRBJ1-4	-	TRBV4-2	CASTLPTGRGEKLFF	TGTGCCAGCACCCTCCCGACCGGGAGGGGCGAAAAACTGTTTTTT
few	TRBJ1-1	TRBD1	TRBV4-3	CASSQGMGQGWTEAFF	TGCGCCAGCAGCCAGGGGATGGGACAGGGTTGGACTGAAGCTTTCTTT
-	TRBJ1-6	-	TRBV2	CASSGGERSSPLHF	TGTGCCAGCAGTGGGGGGGAGAGGTCCTCACCCCTCCACTTT
-	TRBJ2-3	TRBD2	TRBV27	CASSLTSGWTDTQYF	TGTGCCAGCAGTTTGACTAGCGGATGGACGGATACGCAGTATTTT
-	TRBJ1-6	-	TRBV5-1	CASSLRGTGGDSPLHF	TGCGCCAGCAGCTTGAGGGGCACGGGTGGAGACTCACCCCTCCACTTT
-	TRBJ1-5	-	TRBV6-5	CASSRGHNQPQHF	TGTGCCAGCAGTCGGGGTCACAATCAGCCCCAGCATTTT
few	TRBJ2-3	-	TRBV27	CASRPGRDTQYF	TGTGCCAGCCGGCCGGGGAGAGATACGCAGTATTTT
-	TRBJ1-5	TRBD1	TRBV7-9	CASSSGQGWYSNQPQHF	TGTGCCAGCAGCTCAGGACAGGGCTGGTATAGCAATCAGCCCCAGCATTTT
-	TRBJ2-5	TRBD2	TRBV15	CATSRDLSAGVETQYF	TGTGCCACCAGCAGAGATTTGTCAGCGGGGGTAGAGACCCAGTACTTC
-	TRBJ1-6	-	TRBV5-5	CARSWGGAGGSPLHF	TGTGCCCGCAGCTGGGGGGGCGCGGGGGGATCACCCCTCCACTTT
-	TRBJ2-2	-	TRBV7-2	CASSFVGAANTGELFF	TGTGCCAGCAGCTTCGTTGGGGCCGCGAACACCGGGGAGCTGTTTTTT
-	TRBJ2-3	TRBD2	TRBV5-1	CASSFKREVGDTQYF	TGCGCCAGCAGCTTCAAGCGGGAGGTCGGAGATACGCAGTATTTT
few	TRBJ2-7	-	TRBV11-2	CASSLVQGSGEQYF	TGTGCCAGCAGCTTAGTTCAGGGATCAGGCGAGCAGTACTTC
once	TRBJ2-2	-	TRBV4-3	CASSQDRSFTGELFF	TGCGCCAGCAGCCAAGATAGGAGTTTCACCGGGGAGCTGTTTTTT
few	TRBJ2-7	TRBD2	TRBV7-2	CASSLGDYSYEQYF	TGTGCCAGCAGCTTAGGGGACTACTCCTACGAGCAGTACTTC
-	TRBJ2-1	TRBD1	TRBV12-3/TRBV12-4	CASSLGQINEQFF	TGTGCCAGCAGCCTGGGACAGATTAATGAGCAGTTCTTC
-	TRBJ1-2	-	TRBV29-1	CSVEIHGNYGYTF	TGCAGCGTTGAAATCCACGGGAACTATGGCTACACCTTC
once	TRBJ2-6	-	TRBV20-1	CSASGGLDSGANVLTF	TGCAGTGCTAGTGGCGGACTTGACTCTGGGGCCAACGTCCTGACTTTC
-	TRBJ2-2	-	TRBV5-4	CASSLELIPNTGELFF	TGTGCCAGCAGCTTGGAACTAATTCCGAACACCGGGGAGCTGTTTTTT
-	TRBJ1-6	TRBD1	TRBV5-1	CASSWRTGTSYNSPLHF	TGCGCCAGCAGCTGGAGGACAGGGACCTCCTATAATTCACCCCTCCACTTT
-	TRBJ2-6	TRBD1	TRBV18	CASQGSGGTGANVLTF	TGTGCCAGCCAGGGGTCAGGGGGCACTGGGGCCAACGTCCTGACTTTC
-	TRBJ1-5	-	TRBV12-5	CASGLPLGGDQPQHF	TGTGCTAGTGGTTTGCCCCTGGGGGGGGACCAGCCCCAGCATTTT
-	TRBJ2-1	TRBD2	TRBV4-3	CASSQLIAGGRNEQFF	TGCGCCAGCAGCCAACTCATAGCGGGGGGACGCAATGAGCAGTTCTTC
-	TRBJ1-1	-	TRBV9	CASALLGDTEAFF	TGTGCCAGCGCCCTCTTAGGGGACACTGAAGCTTTCTTT
-	TRBJ1-6	-	TRBV5-1	CASSYQGGSSPLHF	TGCGCCAGCAGCTATCAGGGAGGTAGTTCACCCCTCCACTTT
once	TRBJ2-6	TRBD2	TRBV2	CASSLAGGGAGANVLTF	TGTGCCAGCAGCTTAGCGGGAGGGGGAGCAGGGGCCAACGTCCTGACTTTC
few	TRBJ2-2	TRBD1	TRBV6-5	CASRRPGGLTGELFF	TGTGCCAGCAGGAGACCAGGGGGCCTGACCGGGGAGCTGTTTTTT
-	TRBJ2-1	TRBD2	TRBV5-1	CASERGGSYNEQFF	TGCGCCAGCGAGCGGGGGGGCTCCTACAATGAGCAGTTCTTC
once	TRBJ1-1	TRBD1	TRBV7-2	CASSLVGTGMNTEAFF	TGTGCCAGCAGCTTAGTCGGGACAGGGATGAACACTGAAGCTTTCTTT
-	TRBJ2-1	-	TRBV4-1	CASSHWGRANEQFF	TGCGCCAGCAGCCACTGGGGCAGGGCCAATGAGCAGTTCTTC
-	TRBJ1-2	TRBD1	TRBV7-2	CASSPKGAYDYGYTF	TGTGCCAGCAGCCCCAAGGGGGCTTACGACTATGGCTACACCTTC
once	TRBJ2-7	-	TRBV19	CASSEFLGQYEQYF	TGTGCCAGTAGTGAGTTCCTCGGACAGTACGAGCAGTACTTC
-	TRBJ2-1	TRBD2	TRBV6-5	CATTGLAGVGEQFF	TGTGCCACAACGGGACTAGCGGGAGTCGGTGAGCAGTTCTTC
-	TRBJ2-5	TRBD2	TRBV7-2	CASTGLDRRRYF	TGTGCCAGCACCGGACTAGACCGACGAAGGTACTTC
-	TRBJ1-2	-	TRBV6-6	CASSKFKERGGYTF	TGTGCCAGCAGTAAGTTCAAGGAGAGAGGCGGCTACACCTTC
-	TRBJ1-6	TRBD1	TRBV6-2/TRBV6-3	CASSGTGMDSPLHF	TGTGCCAGCAGCGGGACAGGTATGGATTCACCCCTCCACTTT
-	TRBJ1-1	-	TRBV29-1	CSVERQPNTEAFF	TGCAGCGTTGAACGACAGCCGAACACTGAAGCTTTCTTT
few	TRBJ2-3	TRBD2	TRBV9	CASSVGAGGHEDTQYF	TGTGCCAGCAGCGTAGGAGCGGGGGGGCACGAAGATACGCAGTATTTT
-	TRBJ2-2	TRBD2	TRBV5-1	CASSQGTSGTFTGELFF	TGCGCCAGCAGCCAGGGGACTAGCGGGACCTTCACCGGGGAGCTGTTTTTT
few	TRBJ1-2	-	TRBV4-1	CASSQSGRMDGYTF	TGCGCCAGCAGCCAGTCAGGGAGGATGGATGGCTACACCTTC
-	TRBJ1-4	-	TRBV7-8	CASSLRFELFF	TGTGCCAGCAGCTTACGTTTTGAACTGTTTTTT
once	TRBJ2-7	-	TRBV5-1	CASSFAGGIAYEQYF	TGCGCCAGCAGCTTCGCTGGCGGGATAGCCTACGAGCAGTACTTC
-	TRBJ1-2	-	TRBV28	CASSLGDYGYTF	TGTGCCAGCAGTCTCGGGGACTATGGCTACACCTTC
-	TRBJ1-2	-	TRBV9	CASSVAGQLGYTF	TGTGCCAGCAGCGTGGCAGGGCAACTTGGCTACACCTTC
-	TRBJ1-1	-	TRBV6-5	CASSLYRDSLSQAFF	TGTGCCAGCAGTCTTTACCGGGACTCTTTATCTCAAGCTTTCTTT
few	TRBJ1-2	-	TRBV4-1	CASSQAGKGPREVGYTF	TGCGCCAGCAGCCAAGCTGGTAAGGGTCCCAGGGAGGTCGGCTACACCTTC